The rows below give T cell receptor beta chains drawn from one sample of a study of T cells after somatic rescue of genetic block. Sequencing was performed with immunoSEQ multiplex PCR; in TCRdb, only in-frame clones are kept and a portion is missing. The sample lists about 63,000 clones, 92% seen once, with less than 3.5% in the top ten. Sequenced: peripheral blood mononuclear cells (PBMCs). These TCRs come from a man aged 40-50 years. Both conserved end residues are part of each CDR3. D genes are given only for firm matches. For some rows the clone size is stated as once, few or many, or as a class when expanded; others skip it.

d_call	v_call	clone_size	j_call	cdr3_nt	cdr3_aa
TRBD1	TRBV6-5	-	TRBJ1-6	TGTGCCAGCAGTCGCGGGACAGCCAATTCACCCCTCCACTTT	CASSRGTANSPLHF
-	TRBV14	-	TRBJ1-2	TGTGCCAGCAGCCAAGATCTTGGGGGTTTTGGCTACACCTTC	CASSQDLGGFGYTF
-	TRBV11-2	once	TRBJ2-7	TGTGCCAGCAGCTTACTGGGGACCTACGAGCAGTACTTC	CASSLLGTYEQYF
TRBD1	TRBV10-3	-	TRBJ1-4	TGTGCCATCAACTATTTGACAGGGACTAATGAAAAACTGTTTTTT	CAINYLTGTNEKLFF
TRBD1	TRBV5-1	-	TRBJ2-1	TGCGCCAGCAGCTCCAGATCCGGGACAGGGGTCAATGAGCAGTTCTTC	CASSSRSGTGVNEQFF
TRBD1	TRBV7-9	-	TRBJ2-7	TGTGCCAGCAGCCCGGGACAGGTCTACGAGCAGTACTTC	CASSPGQVYEQYF
TRBD1	TRBV19	-	TRBJ1-2	TGTGCCAGTAGTACCCGACAGGGGGGGAGGATATGGAGCTACACCTTC	CASSTRQGGRIWSYTF
-	TRBV5-1	-	TRBJ2-7	TGCGCCAGCCCTACGGGGCAGTCCTCCTACGAGCAGTACTTC	CASPTGQSSYEQYF
-	TRBV21-1	-	TRBJ2-3	TGTGCCAGCAGCAAGGACGGGGCCTCCAATACGCAGTATTTT	CASSKDGASNTQYF
TRBD2	TRBV10-1	-	TRBJ2-3	TGCGCCAGCAGTGAGTCAAGCGTACAGGGACTAGGCGGTACGCAGTATTTT	CASSESSVQGLGGTQYF
-	TRBV27	-	TRBJ1-2	TGTGCCAGCAGTTTCACAGGGAGGGATGGCTACACCTTC	CASSFTGRDGYTF
TRBD2	TRBV5-6	-	TRBJ2-1	TGTGCCAGCAGCTGGGGACTAGCGGGATTCTCCTACAATGAGCAGTTCTTC	CASSWGLAGFSYNEQFF
TRBD2	TRBV7-2	once	TRBJ2-7	TGTGCCAGCAGCCTAATGGTGCTAGCGGGAGGTAAAAGCTCCTACGAGCAGTACTTC	CASSLMVLAGGKSSYEQYF
-	TRBV11-2	-	TRBJ1-3	TGTGCCAGCAGCTCGGACCGAAGCTCTGGAAACACCATATATTTT	CASSSDRSSGNTIYF
-	TRBV5-6	-	TRBJ2-3	TGTGCCAGCAGCCTCTGGAGGGTGGGCACAGATACGCAGTATTTT	CASSLWRVGTDTQYF
-	TRBV19	-	TRBJ1-4	TGTGCCAGTAGTATAGATCCCGGGCAGGAGATTAATGAAAAACTGTTTTTT	CASSIDPGQEINEKLFF
-	TRBV18	-	TRBJ2-2	TGTGCCAGCTCACCACCGGGGGATGCCGGGGAGCTGTTTTTT	CASSPPGDAGELFF
-	TRBV28	-	TRBJ1-4	TGTGCCAGCAGTTTTAGGCTGAATGAAAAACTGTTTTTT	CASSFRLNEKLFF
TRBD1	TRBV5-1	-	TRBJ2-7	TGCGCCAGCAGCTTTGGGACAGGGGTTGCCTACGAGCAGTACTTC	CASSFGTGVAYEQYF
TRBD2	TRBV7-9	-	TRBJ2-6	TGTGCCAGCCCCGATACCCCCCTAGCGGGATGGTCTGGGGCCAACGTCCTGACTTTC	CASPDTPLAGWSGANVLTF
TRBD1	TRBV7-8	once	TRBJ2-5	TGTGCCAGCAGCTTAGCCGGGACAGGGGGCATCGAGACCCAGTACTTC	CASSLAGTGGIETQYF
-	TRBV19	-	TRBJ2-2	TGTGCCAGTAGTATAAACGGCGCGAACACCGGGGAGCTGTTTTTT	CASSINGANTGELFF
-	TRBV5-1	-	TRBJ2-3	TGCGCCAGCAGCTTGGCCGTTACCGGGCGGGCAAGCACAGATACGCAGTATTTT	CASSLAVTGRASTDTQYF
TRBD1	TRBV19	-	TRBJ2-7	TGTGCCAGTAGTGAGGGACAGGGGGCCTACGAGCAGTACTTC	CASSEGQGAYEQYF
TRBD1	TRBV7-8	-	TRBJ2-7	TGTGCCAGCAGCTCCGGGACAGGGTGGCCCGAGCAGTACTTC	CASSSGTGWPEQYF
-	TRBV11-2	-	TRBJ2-7	TGTGCCAGCAGCTTAGGGGGAAGGGCCTACGAGCAGTACTTC	CASSLGGRAYEQYF
-	TRBV4-2	-	TRBJ2-7	TGTGCCAGCAGCCAGGGAGGGGCAGGGGTCTACGAGCAGTACTTC	CASSQGGAGVYEQYF
TRBD1	TRBV7-9	-	TRBJ2-7	TGTGCCAGCAGCCCTCCCAGGGGGCAGTCCTACGAGCAGTACTTC	CASSPPRGQSYEQYF
TRBD1	TRBV25-1	-	TRBJ2-7	TGTGCCAGCAGTGAATGGGACAGGTTCTCCTACGAGCAGTACTTC	CASSEWDRFSYEQYF
-	TRBV5-8	-	TRBJ2-7	TGTGCCAGCAGCCCGGAGGGGGAATACGAGCAGTACTTC	CASSPEGEYEQYF
-	TRBV30	-	TRBJ1-1	TGTGCCTGGAGTACGATAGGGGGGAACACTGAAGCTTTCTTT	CAWSTIGGNTEAFF
-	TRBV15	-	TRBJ2-3	TGTGCCACCAGCAGAGGCGGGGTTTTTAAAGATACGCAGTATTTT	CATSRGGVFKDTQYF
TRBD1	TRBV7-3	few	TRBJ1-2	TGTGCCAGCAGGGAAACAGGGGTCGGTAACTATGGCTACACCTTC	CASRETGVGNYGYTF
-	TRBV19	-	TRBJ1-6	TGTGCCACCCAACAGGGTAGGACCTATAATTCACCCCTCCACTTT	CATQQGRTYNSPLHF
-	TRBV11-2	-	TRBJ1-1	TGTGCCAGCAGCGTCGAGGGGAACACTGAAGCTTTCTTT	CASSVEGNTEAFF
TRBD2	TRBV4-2	-	TRBJ2-7	TGTGCCAGCAGCCAAGCGGCGGCGGGAGTATCCTACGAGCAGTACTTC	CASSQAAAGVSYEQYF